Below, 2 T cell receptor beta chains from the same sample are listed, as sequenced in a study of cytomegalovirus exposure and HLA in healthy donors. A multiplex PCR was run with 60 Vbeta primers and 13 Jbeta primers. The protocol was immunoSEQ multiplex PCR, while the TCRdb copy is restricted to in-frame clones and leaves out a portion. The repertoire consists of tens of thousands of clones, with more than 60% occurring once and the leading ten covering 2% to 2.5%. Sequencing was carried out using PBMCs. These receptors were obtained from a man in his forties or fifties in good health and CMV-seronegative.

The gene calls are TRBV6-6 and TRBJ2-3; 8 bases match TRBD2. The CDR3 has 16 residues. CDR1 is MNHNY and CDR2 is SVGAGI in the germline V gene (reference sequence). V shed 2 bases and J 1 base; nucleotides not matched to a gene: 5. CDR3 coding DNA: TGTGCCAGCAGTTACGGTAGCGGGGAGGGCACAGATACGCAGTATTTT. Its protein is CASSYGSGEGTDTQYF.

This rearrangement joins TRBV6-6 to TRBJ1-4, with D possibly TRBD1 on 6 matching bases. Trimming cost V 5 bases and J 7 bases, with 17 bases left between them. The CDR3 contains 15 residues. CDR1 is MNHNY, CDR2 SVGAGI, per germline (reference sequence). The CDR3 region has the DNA TGTGCCAGCAGTGACATAACAGGGAAGGGTGAAAAACTGTTTTTT. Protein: CASSDITGKGEKLFF.